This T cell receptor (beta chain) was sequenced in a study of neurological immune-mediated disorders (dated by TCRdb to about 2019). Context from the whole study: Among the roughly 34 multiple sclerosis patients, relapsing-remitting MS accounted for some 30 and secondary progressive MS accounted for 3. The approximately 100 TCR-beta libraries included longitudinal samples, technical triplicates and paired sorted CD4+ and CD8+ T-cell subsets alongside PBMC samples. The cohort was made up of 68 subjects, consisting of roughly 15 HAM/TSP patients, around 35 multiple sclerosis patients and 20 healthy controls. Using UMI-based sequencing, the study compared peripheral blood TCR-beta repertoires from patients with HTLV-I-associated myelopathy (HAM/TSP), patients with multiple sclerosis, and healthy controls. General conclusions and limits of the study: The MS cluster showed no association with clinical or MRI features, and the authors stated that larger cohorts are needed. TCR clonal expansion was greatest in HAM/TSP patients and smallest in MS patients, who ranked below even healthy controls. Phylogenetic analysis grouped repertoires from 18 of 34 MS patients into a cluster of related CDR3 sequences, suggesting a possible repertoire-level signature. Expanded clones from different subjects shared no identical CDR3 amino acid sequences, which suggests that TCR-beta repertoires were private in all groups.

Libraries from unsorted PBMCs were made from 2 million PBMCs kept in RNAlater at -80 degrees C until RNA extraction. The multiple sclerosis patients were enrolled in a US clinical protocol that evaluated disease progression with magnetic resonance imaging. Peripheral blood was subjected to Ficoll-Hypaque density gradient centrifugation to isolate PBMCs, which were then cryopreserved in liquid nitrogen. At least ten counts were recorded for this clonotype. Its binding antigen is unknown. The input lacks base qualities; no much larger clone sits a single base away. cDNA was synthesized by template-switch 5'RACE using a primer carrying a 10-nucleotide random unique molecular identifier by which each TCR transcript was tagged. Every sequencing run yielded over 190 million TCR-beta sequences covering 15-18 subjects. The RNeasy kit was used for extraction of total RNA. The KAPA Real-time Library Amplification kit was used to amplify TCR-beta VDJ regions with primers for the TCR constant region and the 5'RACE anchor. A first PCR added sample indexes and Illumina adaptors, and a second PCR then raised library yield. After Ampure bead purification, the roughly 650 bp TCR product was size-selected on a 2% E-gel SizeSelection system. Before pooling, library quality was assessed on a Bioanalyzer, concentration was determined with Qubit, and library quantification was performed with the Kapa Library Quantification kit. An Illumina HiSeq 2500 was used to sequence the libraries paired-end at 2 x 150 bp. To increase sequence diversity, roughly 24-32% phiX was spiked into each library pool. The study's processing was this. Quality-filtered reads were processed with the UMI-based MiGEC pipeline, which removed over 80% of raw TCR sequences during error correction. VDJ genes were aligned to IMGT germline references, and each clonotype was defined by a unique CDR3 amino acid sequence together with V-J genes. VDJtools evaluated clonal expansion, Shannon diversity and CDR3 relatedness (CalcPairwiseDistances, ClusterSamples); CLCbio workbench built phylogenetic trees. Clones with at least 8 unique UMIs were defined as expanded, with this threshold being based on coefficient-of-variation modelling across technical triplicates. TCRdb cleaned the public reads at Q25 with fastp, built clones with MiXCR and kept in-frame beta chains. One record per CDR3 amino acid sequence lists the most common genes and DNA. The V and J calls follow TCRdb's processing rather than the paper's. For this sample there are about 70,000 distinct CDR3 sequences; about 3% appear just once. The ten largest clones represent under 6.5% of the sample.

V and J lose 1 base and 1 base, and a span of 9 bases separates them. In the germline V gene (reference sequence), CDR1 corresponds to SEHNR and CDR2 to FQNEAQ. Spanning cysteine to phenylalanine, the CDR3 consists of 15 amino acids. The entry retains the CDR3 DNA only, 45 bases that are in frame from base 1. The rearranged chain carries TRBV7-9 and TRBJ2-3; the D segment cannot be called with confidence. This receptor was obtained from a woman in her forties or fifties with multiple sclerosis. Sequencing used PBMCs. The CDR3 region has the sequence CASSLDGQGTDTQYF. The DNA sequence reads TGTGCCAGCAGCTTAGATGGTCAGGGCACAGATACGCAGTATTTT.